The 11 T cell receptor beta chains in this list originate from one sample, sequenced in a study of T cells in Graves' hyperthyroidism and ophthalmopathy. Amplified TCR beta CDR3 regions derived from RNA transcripts. When the TCR CDR3 underwent first-round RT-PCR, the HTBI primer set was used. TCRdb passed the multiplex PCR reads through MiXCR, listing each CDR3 protein once. Altogether 550,000 to 800,000 distinct CDR3 sequences are present, about a sixth being singletons, with the ten largest covering roughly 8%. The sequenced sample was blood. The origin of the receptors is a man aged 18 to 29 with Graves' hyperthyroidism.

This clonotype was seen at least ten times. The chain uses TRBV11-2 and TRBJ1-1, with 10 bases matching TRBD1. Germline-derived CDR1 and CDR2 are SGHAT and FQNNGV. V lost 4 bases and J lost 1; bases outside the gene matches: 15. This CDR3 spans 19 amino acids. The CDR3 protein is CASSSISKRTGGANTEAFF. The CDR3 DNA sequence: TGTGCCAGCAGCTCCATAAGCAAGAGGACAGGGGGTGCGAACACTGAAGCTTTCTTT.

This clonotype was seen repeatedly, ten times or more. This sequence joins TRBV7-2 and TRBJ2-7, with no clear D. V was trimmed by 1 base and J by 7 bases, leaving 11 bases between them. This CDR3 is built from 13 residues. Germline CDR1 is SGHTA and CDR2 is FQGNSA. The CDR3: CASSLVPPGEQYF. The CDR3 DNA is TGTGCCAGCAGCTTAGTTCCACCCGGTGAGCAGTACTTC.

This clonotype was detected many times. The chain is built from TRBV6-1 and TRBJ2-1; D perhaps matches TRBD2 (5 bases). The CDR3 has 13 amino acids. V shed 7 bases and J shed 3 bases, with 10 bases lying between them. Germline CDR1 reads MNHNS; CDR2 reads SASEGT. The CDR3 coding sequence is TGTGCCAGCACTAGCCAGGACTACAATGAGCAGTTCTTC. Protein sequence: CASTSQDYNEQFF.

This clonotype was observed many times. This chain links TRBV11-1 with TRBJ2-5; TRBD1 is a possible D gene (5 bases). The V gene's germline CDR1 is SGHAT and CDR2 FQDESV (reference sequence). CDR3 length equals 15 residues. V lost 4 bases and J lost 3, with 15 bases in between. CDR3 DNA: TGTGCCAGCAGCTCCATTGGGGCTGGGGAAGAGACCCAGTACTTC. It is translated as CASSSIGAGEETQYF.

In its sample, this clonotype was seen a few times. The CDR3 DNA is TGTGCCGGCACCCAGGGCTACGAGCAGTACTTC. Protein product: CAGTQGYEQYF. V is TRBV6-2 or TRBV6-3 and J is TRBJ2-7, with D possibly being TRBD1 (5 bases). CDR1 and CDR2 (germline): MNHEY, SVGEGT. Trimming shortened V by 11 bases and J by 3 bases, and 11 bases separated the two germline ends. This CDR3 is built from 11 residues.

There are many counts of this clonotype. This sequence joins TRBV7-8 and TRBJ2-1; tentative D call: TRBD2 (7 bases). CDR3 length equals 15 residues. The V gene's germline CDR1 is SGHVS and CDR2 FQNEAQ. V dropped 7 bases and J dropped 6 bases, with 19 bases sitting between them. CDR3 nucleotides: TGTGCCAGCACCCACAGGGCGGGAGCGGGCAATGAGCAGTTCTTC. Protein: CASTHRAGAGNEQFF. The complete variable domain, with remaining parts taken from reference TRBV7-8 and TRBJ2-1, reads GAGVSQSPRYKVAKRGQDVALRCDPISGHVSLFWYQQALGQGPEFLTYFQNEAQLDKSGLPSDRFFAERPEGSVSTLKIQRTQQEDSAVYLCASTHRAGAGNEQFFGPGTRLTVL.

This clonotype was counted at least ten times. The V call is TRBV7-2, the J call TRBJ2-7; TRBD1 matches 10 bases. This CDR3 has 17 residues. Germline V gene data show CDR1 as SGHTA and CDR2 as FQGNSA. The trim removed 5 bases at V and 5 bases at J, leaving 15 bases unmatched. This chain's CDR3 is CASSTPLRDRGHDEQYF. DNA of the CDR3: TGTGCCAGCAGCACCCCCCTCCGGGACAGGGGACATGACGAGCAGTACTTC. Complete variable domain (other parts from reference TRBV7-2 and TRBJ2-7): GAGVSQSPSNKVTEKGKDVELRCDPISGHTALYWYRQSLGQGLEFLIYFQGNSAPDKSGLPSDRFSAERTGGSVSTLTIQRTQQEDSAVYLCASSTPLRDRGHDEQYFGPGTRLTVT.

The chain has TRBV20-1 and TRBJ1-2, with 8 bases lining up with TRBD1. The CDR3 is 13 amino acids. Germline lookup yields CDR1 DFQATT and CDR2 SNEGSKA (reference sequence). J gave up 4 bases and V 5 bases, and 6 bases lay outside the gene matches. In DNA form, the CDR3 reads TGCAGTGCTTGGACAGGGTCTGGCTATGGCTACACCTTC. Its translation is CSAWTGSGYGYTF.

CDR3 nucleotides: TGCGCCAGCAGCTTGTGGGCAGCGAACACCGGGGAGCTGTTTTTT. This translates into CASSLWAANTGELFF. The chain links TRBV5-1 to TRBJ2-2; D not certain. Trimming removed 1 base at V and 0 bases at J, with 7 bases between. From germline, CDR1 is SGHRS and CDR2 YFSETQ. The CDR3 has 15 residues.

This clonotype was picked up many times. This chain joins TRBV6-2 or TRBV6-3 and TRBJ1-1, with 7 bases identical to TRBD1. V shed 2 bases and J 12 bases; nucleotides not matched to a gene: 9. Looked up from germline, CDR1 is MNHEY and CDR2 is SVGEGT. The CDR3 is made up of 13 amino acids. CDR3 residues: CASSYAGPGGPFF. CDR3 DNA: TGTGCCAGCAGTTACGCCGGACCAGGGGGACCTTTCTTT.

This clonotype was detected many times. This chain links TRBV18 with TRBJ1-5; 7 nucleotides agree with TRBD1. The junction had 6 bases not matched to a gene; V was cut back by 3 bases and J by 7 bases. Germline-derived CDR1 and CDR2 are KGHSH and LQKENI. There are 14 residues in the CDR3. DNA for the CDR3: TGTGCCAGCTCACCTCAGACAGGGAACCAGCCCCAGCATTTT. The encoded protein is CASSPQTGNQPQHF.